The present TCR beta chain was sequenced within a study of neurological immune-mediated disorders. This clonotype appeared once. The CDR3 contains 13 residues. Losses at the gene ends were 9 bases for V and 10 bases for J; bases not matched to a gene: 12. MiXCR was run by TCRdb on the 5' RACE reads, yielding one entry per CDR3 protein. The table lists around 76,000 distinct CDR3 sequences, roughly 10% of them singletons, with 8.5% to 10% in the top ten. Regarding time point: longitudinal time-point 1 (baseline). The sequence was obtained from a man aged 25 to 40 in good health. Sample: PBMCs. V and J are TRBV12-3 or TRBV12-4 and TRBJ1-3; TRBD1 aligns across 7 bases. The CDR3 coding sequence is TGTGCCAGAAGCAAGACAGGGTGGGAAACCATATATTTT. Its protein product is CARSKTGWETIYF.